These 12 T cell receptor beta chains came from one sample sequenced in a study of blood T cell repertoires in COVID-19. Sequencing was performed with immunoSEQ multiplex PCR; in TCRdb, only in-frame clones are kept and a portion is missing. The sample includes 150,000 to 200,000 clones, roughly 87% of them seen just once. Sample: PBMCs or T cells enriched from blood (not recorded which). The receptors were sampled from a man over 45 who had recovered from COVID-19.

V gene TRBV19 combines with J gene TRBJ1-4, with unresolved D. Trimming stripped 3 bases from V and 5 bases from J, with 10 bases between. Per germline, CDR1 LNHDA and CDR2 SQIVND (reference sequence). The CDR3 consists of 14 residues. Here the CDR3 reads CASSIPGANEKLFF. Here the CDR3 DNA reads TGTGCCAGTAGTATTCCAGGCGCAAATGAAAAACTGTTTTTT.

The chain employs TRBV29-1 and TRBJ2-2, with TRBD1 as a possible D gene (7 bases). This CDR3 has 17 residues. V was shortened by 0 bases and J by 4 bases, with 18 bases between the two germline ends. Germline-derived CDR1 and CDR2 are SQVTM and ANQGSEA. The CDR3 region is CSVEDFLAGGGTGELFF. The CDR3 DNA sequence: TGCAGCGTTGAAGATTTTTTGGCAGGGGGAGGCACCGGGGAGCTGTTTTTT.

The chain uses TRBV10-3 and TRBJ1-3, with 7 bases lining up with TRBD1. Germline V gene data show CDR1 as ENHRY and CDR2 as SYGVKD. The CDR3 totals 14 residues. The ends lost 7 bases at V and 2 bases at J; junction bases unmatched: 5. CDR3 bases: TGTGCCATCAAAACGACAGGGACTGGAAACACCATATATTTT. Its translation is CAIKTTGTGNTIYF.

The V gene is TRBV14, the J gene TRBJ2-7; 8 bases match TRBD1. V lost 1 base to trimming and J lost 3 bases; unmatched junction nucleotides: 5. The CDR3 has 15 residues. CDR1 is SGHDN and CDR2 is FVKESK in the germline V gene. The CDR3 coding sequence is TGTGCCAGCAGCCAAGGGACAGGGAGCCGCTACGAGCAGTACTTC. Its protein is CASSQGTGSRYEQYF. The full variable domain, its missing parts supplied by reference TRBV14 and TRBJ2-7, is EAGVTQFPSHSVIEKGQTVTLRCDPISGHDNLYWYRRVMGKEIKFLLHFVKESKQDESGMPNNRFLAERTGGTYSTLKVQPAELEDSGVYFCASSQGTGSRYEQYFGPGTRLTVT.

Worth noting for this clone: A read error may produce the germline difference seen at one junction end. The chain couples TRBV6-4 to TRBJ2-7; 12 nucleotides line up with TRBD2. CDR1 and CDR2 from the germline V gene are MRHNA and SNTAGT. This CDR3 region has 14 residues. The CDR3 DNA follows: TGTACCAGCAAACCGACTAGCGGGAGCTACGAGCAGTACTTC. Its translation is CTSKPTSGSYEQYF.

The chain couples TRBV6-5 to TRBJ1-6; D might be TRBD1 (6 bases). CDR1 and CDR2 (germline): MNHEY, SVGAGI. Trimming cost V 0 bases and J 8 bases, with 11 bases left between them. There are 15 residues in the CDR3. The CDR3 sequence: CASSYSQAGDSPLHF. For the CDR3, the DNA is TGTGCCAGCAGTTACTCCCAGGCAGGGGATTCACCCCTCCACTTT.

The rearrangement links TRBV6-4 to TRBJ2-2; 8 bases align to TRBD2. V lost 6 bases and J lost 3; bases outside the gene matches: 3. The CDR3 length is 14 residues. Germline loops: CDR1 MRHNA, CDR2 SNTAGT. Written as DNA, the CDR3 is TGTGCCAGCAGCGGGAGGGCCGACACCGGGGAGCTGTTTTTT. As protein: CASSGRADTGELFF.

The rearrangement uses TRBV27 and TRBJ2-4; 7 bases match TRBD1. This CDR3 has 11 amino acids. CDR1 and CDR2 (germline): MNHEY, SMNVEV (reference sequence). The V and J ends lost 11 bases and 8 bases, in that order; junction bases with no gene match: 6. CDR3 bases: TGTGCCGCAGGGGACAGCCACATTCAGTACTTC. It codes for CAAGDSHIQYF.

The chain carries TRBV27 and TRBJ2-2; 9 positions agree with TRBD1. V lost 6 bases to trimming and J lost 5 bases; unmatched junction nucleotides: 4. CDR1 and CDR2 from the germline V gene are MNHEY and SMNVEV (reference sequence). This CDR3 spans 14 amino acids. The CDR3 DNA reads TGTGCCAGCAGCCGACAGGGGGGGACCGGGGAGCTGTTTTTT. Translation gives CASSRQGGTGELFF.

V and J are TRBV7-9 and TRBJ2-4; D is perhaps TRBD1 (6 bases). This CDR3 has 13 amino acids. Trimming shortened V by 5 bases and J by 7 bases, and 12 bases separated the two germline ends. Germline loops: CDR1 SEHNR, CDR2 FQNEAQ (reference sequence). The CDR3 DNA reads as TGTGCCAGCAGCACTACCCAGGGGAACATTCAGTACTTC. Amino acids: CASSTTQGNIQYF.

V and J are TRBV3-1 (or the pseudogene TRBV3-2) and TRBJ1-5; no definite D call. The V gene's germline CDR1 is LGHDT and CDR2 YNNKEL (reference sequence). Trimming stripped 1 base from V and 0 bases from J, with 10 bases between. The CDR3 runs to 16 residues. The CDR3 spells CASSQGSVISNQPQHF. The CDR3 coding sequence is TGTGCCAGCAGCCAAGGGTCGGTAATTAGCAATCAGCCCCAGCATTTT.

CDR3 sequence: CASSQDAAGVYGYTF. CDR3 nucleotide sequence: TGCGCCAGCAGCCAAGACGCTGCAGGCGTCTATGGCTACACCTTC. This sequence joins TRBV4-1 and TRBJ1-2; no definite D call. Germline V gives CDR1 MGHRA, CDR2 YSYEKL. The CDR3 consists of 15 residues. V was clipped by 0 bases and J by 4 bases, with 12 bases between them.